This T cell receptor beta chain was sequenced in a study of blood T cell repertoires in COVID-19. Across the study: Acute and convalescent COVID-19 specimens originated in the United States, Italy and Spain. Sources were T cells, B-cell-depleted T cells, or PBMCs; the material itself was cDNA or gDNA.

Per the original data handling: Amplification from reference gene primers served as the basis for estimated nucleated cell counts. The repertoire was sequenced with immunoSEQ multiplex PCR; TCRdb's copy has only in-frame clones and lacks some. The DNA gave D and trimming, while V, J and clone size come from that table. The table shows some 150,000 clones, with around nine tenths occurring only once. The V gene lost 1 base and the J gene lost 4 bases, with 17 bases spanning the gap. The CDR3 has 16 residues. In germline, CDR1 is MNHNS, CDR2 SASEGT. The sequenced material came from peripheral blood. The rearrangement uses TRBV6-1 and TRBJ2-7, with a tentative D call TRBD1 (6 bases). This receptor was identified in a man between 65 and 85 years old with acute or convalescent COVID-19. Here the CDR3 DNA reads TGTGCCAGCAGTGAAGTTTTGGGGGCGGTTACGTACGAGCAGTACTTC. Its translation: CASSEVLGAVTYEQYF.